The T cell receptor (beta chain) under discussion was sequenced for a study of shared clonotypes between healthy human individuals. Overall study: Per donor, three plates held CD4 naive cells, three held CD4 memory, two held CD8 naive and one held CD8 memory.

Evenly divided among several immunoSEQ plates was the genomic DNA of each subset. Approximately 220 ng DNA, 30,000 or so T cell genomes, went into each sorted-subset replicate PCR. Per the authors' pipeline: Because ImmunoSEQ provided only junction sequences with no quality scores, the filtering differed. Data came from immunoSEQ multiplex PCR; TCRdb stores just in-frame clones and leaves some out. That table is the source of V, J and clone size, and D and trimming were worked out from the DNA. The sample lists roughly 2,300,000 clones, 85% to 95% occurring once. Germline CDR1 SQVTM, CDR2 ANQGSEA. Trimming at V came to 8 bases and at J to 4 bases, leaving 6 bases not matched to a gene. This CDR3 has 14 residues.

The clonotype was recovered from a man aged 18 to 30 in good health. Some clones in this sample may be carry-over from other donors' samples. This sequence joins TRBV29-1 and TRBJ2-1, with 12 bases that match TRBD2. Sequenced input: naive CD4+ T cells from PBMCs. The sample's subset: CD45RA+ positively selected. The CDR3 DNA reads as TGCAGCTCTGAGGGACTAGCGGGTTACAATGAGCAGTTCTTC. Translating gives CSSEGLAGYNEQFF.